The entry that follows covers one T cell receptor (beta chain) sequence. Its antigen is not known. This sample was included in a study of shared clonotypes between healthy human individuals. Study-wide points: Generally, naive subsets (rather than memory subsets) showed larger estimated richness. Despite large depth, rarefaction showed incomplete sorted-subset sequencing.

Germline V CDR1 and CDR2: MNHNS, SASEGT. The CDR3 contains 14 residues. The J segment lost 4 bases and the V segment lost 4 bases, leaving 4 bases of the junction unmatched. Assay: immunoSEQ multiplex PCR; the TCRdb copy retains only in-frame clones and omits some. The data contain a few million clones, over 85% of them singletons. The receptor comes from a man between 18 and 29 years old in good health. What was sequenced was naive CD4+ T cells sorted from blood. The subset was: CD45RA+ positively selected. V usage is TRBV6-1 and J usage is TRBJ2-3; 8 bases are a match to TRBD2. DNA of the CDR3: TGTGCCAGCAGTGCCGGGAGGGTAGCAGATACGCAGTATTTT. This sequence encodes CASSAGRVADTQYF.